The rows below give T cell receptor beta chains drawn from one sample of a study of patients and donors after allogeneic stem cell transplantation. A single record per CDR3 protein comes from TCRdb applying MiXCR to the RT-PCR reads. The sample lists 390,000 or so distinct CDR3 sequences, more than 15% seen once, with 7.2% in the top ten. Sequences were obtained from blood, either unsorted or a sorted T cell fraction (not recorded which). The receptor source for this set is a human donor who was either an allogeneic HSCT recipient or a stem cell or donor lymphocyte infusion donor (not recorded which). It is not recorded whose cells these are; they may come from a transplant donor. Each CDR3 is given with its conserved first and last residue. A D gene is named only where the DNA matches it firmly. Clone size is given for some rows only: seen once, a few or many times, or a class if the clone is expanded.

DNA,CDR3,D,size,V,J
TGTGCCAGCACCCGGGGACTAGCGGGAGCGACGGTCTTC,CASTRGLAGATVF,TRBD2,.,TRBV6-1,TRBJ2-1
TGTGCCAGCACGTTGTCAGGGGGAACCCTTAAGACTGAAGCTTTCTTT,CASTLSGGTLKTEAFF,TRBD1,few,TRBV4-2,TRBJ1-1
TGTGCCAGCAGTAGAATCGCCTTCGAAGGTATCGGAAACACCATATATTTT,CASSRIAFEGIGNTIYF,.,few,TRBV6-2/TRBV6-3,TRBJ1-3
TGTGCCAGCAGTGGGGGGACAGGGGCGTTCACCGGGGAGCTGTTTTTT,CASSGGTGAFTGELFF,TRBD1,few,TRBV2,TRBJ2-2
TGTGCCAGCTCACCCCTTCAGGGACTAGCCAGGCCCTACGAGCAGTACTTC,CASSPLQGLARPYEQYF,TRBD2,.,TRBV18,TRBJ2-7
TGTGCCAGCAAGATCACACAGGGGCGGGAGCAGTTCTTC,CASKITQGREQFF,TRBD1,.,TRBV27,TRBJ2-1
TGTGCCAGCAGCTCGGGACTAGCGGGAGGGTTTGGGCAAGAGACCCAGTACTTC,CASSSGLAGGFGQETQYF,TRBD2,.,TRBV11-1,TRBJ2-5
TGCAGTGCCTCCGGCGGAGTCGGCTACGAGCAGTACTTC,CSASGGVGYEQYF,.,few,TRBV20-1,TRBJ2-7
TGCGCCAGCAGCTTGGATCCCGCTATCCCCCCGGTTGGGCAGTACTTC,CASSLDPAIPPVGQYF,.,.,TRBV5-1,TRBJ2-7
TGTGCCAGCAGCTTAGTCCGCAGAATGAACACTGAAGCTTTCTTT,CASSLVRRMNTEAFF,.,.,TRBV7-9,TRBJ1-1
TGTGCCAGCAGCCCGGGGGCGAAACGCACAGATACGCAGTATTTT,CASSPGAKRTDTQYF,.,few,TRBV11-3,TRBJ2-3
TGTGCCAGCAGCGTGGGATTCGACACCTTCCTTTACAATGAGCAGTTCTTC,CASSVGFDTFLYNEQFF,.,few,TRBV9,TRBJ2-1
TGTGCCAGCAGCTTAGCCTTGGAGACATTTTGGGACACTGAAGCTTTCTTT,CASSLALETFWDTEAFF,.,many,TRBV7-8,TRBJ1-1
TGTGCCAGCAGCCCCATTCCCGGGACAGGGACCACAGATACGCAGTATTTT,CASSPIPGTGTTDTQYF,TRBD1,.,TRBV7-9,TRBJ2-3
TGTGCCACCAGCAGTTTCAATAACACCGGGGAGCTGTTTTTT,CATSSFNNTGELFF,.,many,TRBV15,TRBJ2-2
TGTGCCAGCAGCCCATTAACAGCTAACTGCTACGAGCAGTACTTC,CASSPLTANCYEQYF,.,few,TRBV7-2,TRBJ2-7
TGTGCCAGCAGCTCTCCGGGTTTCGAGACCCAGTACTTC,CASSSPGFETQYF,.,few,TRBV5-5,TRBJ2-5
TGTGCCACCAGCAGAGAAGCCAACACTGAAGCTTTCTTT,CATSREANTEAFF,.,few,TRBV15,TRBJ1-1
TGTGCCATCAGTGGGGGACAGGCTGATGGCTACACCTTC,CAISGGQADGYTF,TRBD1,few,TRBV10-3,TRBJ1-2
TGTGCCAGTAGTATACGACTAGCGCTGAGCTCCTACAATGAGCAGTTCTTC,CASSIRLALSSYNEQFF,TRBD2,.,TRBV19,TRBJ2-1
TGCGCCAGCAGCTTGGCCTGGGGAGAGGCCTACGAGCAGTACTTC,CASSLAWGEAYEQYF,.,many,TRBV5-1,TRBJ2-7
TGTGCCAGCAGTCCGAGCCCGGGACCGTTGAACACTGAAGCTTTCTTT,CASSPSPGPLNTEAFF,.,.,TRBV12-3/TRBV12-4,TRBJ1-1
TGTGCCAGCAGACTCCCAGGGGGGGGGCGAAACAATGAGCAGTTCTTC,CASRLPGGGRNNEQFF,.,.,TRBV6-2/TRBV6-3,TRBJ2-1
TGTGCCCGCAGCTCAAAGACCTCGCGGGGGGTCACTGAAGCTTTCTTT,CARSSKTSRGVTEAFF,.,few,TRBV7-8,TRBJ1-1
TGTGCCAGCAGTTATGATCCGGGAAGAGAAATTCCAAAACTCTTC,CASSYDPGREIPKLF,.,.,TRBV6-5,TRBJ1-2
TGTGCCAGCAGCTTGAGTCGGGACCCAAATTCACCCCTCCACTTT,CASSLSRDPNSPLHF,.,few,TRBV7-9,TRBJ1-6
TGTGCCAGCACGATAGCGGGAGGGAACTCCTACAATGAGCAGTTCTTC,CASTIAGGNSYNEQFF,TRBD2,.,TRBV2,TRBJ2-1
TGCAGTGCTAGAGAGAGGGCAGTCGGGACCGGGGAGCTGTTTTTT,CSARERAVGTGELFF,.,.,TRBV20-1,TRBJ2-2
TGTGCTAGTGCCACCTTGGGGGCGGGAGGATCCTACAATGAGCAGTTCTTC,CASATLGAGGSYNEQFF,TRBD2,.,TRBV12-5,TRBJ2-1
TGCGCCAGCAGCTTGGCCGCGGGAGGGAACTACGAGCAGTACTTC,CASSLAAGGNYEQYF,TRBD2,few,TRBV5-1,TRBJ2-7
TGTGCCAGCAGTTTAGCAGGGGGGACAGGAGATACGCAGTATTTT,CASSLAGGTGDTQYF,TRBD1,few,TRBV12-3/TRBV12-4,TRBJ2-3
TGTGCCAGCAGTTACTCGAAGGTGAGGAACAATGAGCAGTTCTTC,CASSYSKVRNNEQFF,.,many,TRBV6-2/TRBV6-3,TRBJ2-1
TGCGCCAGCAGCCCGTTGACTAGCTGGGTTGGGAATGAGCAGTTCTTC,CASSPLTSWVGNEQFF,TRBD2,.,TRBV5-1,TRBJ2-1
TGTGCCAGCAGCGTCGGAAGCGGGAGACTCACAGATACGCAGTATTTT,CASSVGSGRLTDTQYF,TRBD2,few,TRBV9,TRBJ2-3
TGTGCCAGCAGCCTATTTGACAGGGGAAATCAGCCCCAGCATTTT,CASSLFDRGNQPQHF,TRBD1,few,TRBV7-2,TRBJ1-5
TGTGCCAGCAGAATACTAGCTAAATCTAGCACAGATACGCAGTATTTT,CASRILAKSSTDTQYF,.,.,TRBV4-2,TRBJ2-3
TGTGCCACCAGTGATCTAAGTAGTAACTATGGCTACACCTTC,CATSDLSSNYGYTF,.,.,TRBV24-1,TRBJ1-2
TGTGCCAGCTTAGGGGGCTTTAGCGGGGAGCTGTTTTTT,CASLGGFSGELFF,TRBD1,once,TRBV7-6,TRBJ2-2
TGCGCCAGCAGCCAAGATCTACTTCAAGAGACCCAGTACTTC,CASSQDLLQETQYF,.,.,TRBV4-1,TRBJ2-5
TGTGCCAGCAGCTTGTGGGGAGTCTACGAGCAGTACTTC,CASSLWGVYEQYF,.,few,TRBV5-6,TRBJ2-7
TGTGCCAGCAGTTTATTTCCCGGTAGCGGGGGGGCCGGAGAGACCCAGTACTTC,CASSLFPGSGGAGETQYF,TRBD2,many,TRBV12-3/TRBV12-4,TRBJ2-5
TGTGCCAGCAGCCAAGAGGGCCTTCTTTCGAACGGAAACACCATATATTTT,CASSQEGLLSNGNTIYF,.,.,TRBV4-2,TRBJ1-3